This TCR beta chain was recovered during a study of cytomegalovirus exposure and HLA in healthy donors. Study-wide results and limits: Earlier findings revealed that most TCR beta V segments proved productive either about 90% or about 30% of the time. More clonal expansion characterized HLA-associated TCR beta chains than equally common others in a later analysis.

The primer mix had 60 Vbeta and 13 Jbeta primers. TCRdb's copy holds only in-frame clones and misses some; the assay was immunoSEQ multiplex PCR. The table includes approximately 80,000 clones, roughly 63% detected once. This clone turned up a few times. Antigen specificity is unknown. Germline trimming cut 6 bases from V and 5 bases from J; bases unmatched to any gene: 6. The CDR3 runs to 15 residues. Germline V CDR1 and CDR2: MDHEN, SYDVKM. Specimen: PBMCs. The sequence came from a woman between 35 and 50 years old in good health and CMV-seropositive. This chain joins TRBV28 and TRBJ2-7, with 14 bases aligning to TRBD2. In DNA form, the CDR3 reads TGTGCCAGCAGGAAGACTAGCGGGAGGGTCCACGAGCAGTACTTC. Amino acids: CASRKTSGRVHEQYF.